Listed below are T cell receptor beta chains from one sample, sequenced in a study of regulatory T cells in long-lasting Graves disease. From the multiplex PCR reads, TCRdb called clonotypes with MiXCR, one entry per CDR3 protein. The repertoire holds a few hundred thousand distinct CDR3 sequences, 23% seen once, with about a quarter in the top ten. The sample in question was peripheral blood mononuclear cells (PBMCs), obtained when the disease was refractory, from a patient treated with antithyroid drugs. The receptors come from a female donor with Graves disease. Both conserved end residues are part of each CDR3. The D gene is left open where the match is weak. Size is omitted from some rows. Given values are once, few, many or a class for expanded clones.

d_gene	v_gene	abundance	j_gene	CDR3nt	CDR3aa
NA	TRBV7-2	NA	TRBJ2-7	TGTGCCAGCAGCACCGGGTCGGCCTACGAGCAATACTTC	CASSTGSAYEQYF
NA	TRBV18	many	TRBJ2-5	TGTGCCAGCTCACCAGGTGCAGGGGAGACCCAGTACTTC	CASSPGAGETQYF
NA	TRBV27	few	TRBJ2-5	TGTGCCAGCAGTCAAGGACTCACCCGGGGGGAGACCCAGTACTTC	CASSQGLTRGETQYF
NA	TRBV7-2	few	TRBJ2-4	TGTGCCAGCAGTTCTCAGGGGAGGGGCATTCAGTACTTC	CASSSQGRGIQYF
TRBD1	TRBV3-1	few	TRBJ2-5	TGTGCCAGCAGCCTCACAGGGGGCCTAGGACAAGAGACCCAGTACTTC	CASSLTGGLGQETQYF
NA	TRBV5-1	NA	TRBJ2-2	TGCGCCAGCAGCTTGGAGGCGGGACTCACCGGGGAGCTGTTTTTT	CASSLEAGLTGELFF
TRBD2	TRBV11-2	NA	TRBJ2-7	TGTGCCAGCAGCTCGAACATAGCGGGAGGGCCCCTGGGCCGGGCTTCCTACGAGCAGTACTTC	CASSSNIAGGPLGRASYEQYF
NA	TRBV20-1	NA	TRBJ2-7	TGCAGTGCTGCGGGGATGGAGCGGGCTCCCTACGAGCAGTACTTC	CSAAGMERAPYEQYF
TRBD1	TRBV27	few	TRBJ2-7	TGTGCCAGCAGTTTCGTCCAACCGGGACAGACCTACGAGCAGTACTTC	CASSFVQPGQTYEQYF
TRBD2	TRBV6-2/TRBV6-3	few	TRBJ2-7	TGTGCCAGCAGTTCGCGACTAGCGGGGGCCTACGAGCAGTACTTC	CASSSRLAGAYEQYF
NA	TRBV24-1	few	TRBJ2-2	TGTGCCACCAGCAGAACAAACACCGGGGAGCTGTTTTTT	CATSRTNTGELFF
NA	TRBV19	few	TRBJ2-4	TGTGCCAGTAGTATTCAGGGGAGGCCCCCGAACAGGCCGAACATTCAGTACTTC	CASSIQGRPPNRPNIQYF
TRBD1	TRBV2	many	TRBJ1-2	TGTGCCAGCAGGGGGGACAGCTCTAACTATGGCTACACCTTC	CASRGDSSNYGYTF
TRBD1	TRBV7-9	few	TRBJ1-5	TGTGCCAGCAGCTTAGTGGGGACAGGGAAAAGCAATCAGCCCCAGCATTTT	CASSLVGTGKSNQPQHF
TRBD2	TRBV10-3	few	TRBJ2-1	TGTGCCATCAGTGAGTCGCCGACTAGCGGGAATGAGCAGTTCTTC	CAISESPTSGNEQFF
NA	TRBV10-3	NA	TRBJ1-3	TGTGCCATGTCGGGGGTCTCTGGAAACACCATATATTTT	CAMSGVSGNTIYF
NA	TRBV10-2	NA	TRBJ1-1	TGCGCCAGCAGGAGGTGGATTGGGGACACTGAAGCTTTCTTT	CASRRWIGDTEAFF
NA	TRBV6-1	NA	TRBJ2-7	TGTGCCAGCAGTCGATTGGCAGAGGGGAACTACGAGCAGTACTTC	CASSRLAEGNYEQYF
NA	TRBV6-2/TRBV6-3	NA	TRBJ2-5	TGTGCCAGCAGTTACGGGGGGCGGTCCTCGGGGGAGACCCAGTACTTC	CASSYGGRSSGETQYF
NA	TRBV28	many	TRBJ1-1	TGTGCCAGCAGTTTAGGTGGGAAAACAGGGCAAGCTTTCTTT	CASSLGGKTGQAFF
NA	TRBV7-2	few	TRBJ1-5	TGTGCCAGCAGCTTAGGGTCGGGGAGCGGCAATCAGCCCCAGCATTTT	CASSLGSGSGNQPQHF
NA	TRBV2	many	TRBJ1-4	TGTGCCAGCAGTGAAGTTCAGCCGAATGAAAAACTGTTTTTT	CASSEVQPNEKLFF
TRBD2	TRBV18	once	TRBJ2-5	TGTGCCAGCTCGCCACAGGGACTAGCGGGAGTAGGGGACGAGACCCAGTACTTC	CASSPQGLAGVGDETQYF
TRBD1	TRBV7-9	NA	TRBJ1-4	TGTGCCAGCAGCGACAGACAGGGGCTTAATGAAAAACTGTTTTTT	CASSDRQGLNEKLFF
TRBD1	TRBV6-1	few	TRBJ1-2	TGTGCCAGCAGCGCCGGGACAGGGCAAGTTGGCTACACCTTC	CASSAGTGQVGYTF
NA	TRBV3-1	NA	TRBJ2-3	TGTGCCAGCGGGTACGCGGGGACAAACACAGATACGCAGTATTTT	CASGYAGTNTDTQYF
NA	TRBV5-1	NA	TRBJ1-1	TGCGCCAGCAATTCCGGCGGGGTACGGTGGGACGAGGACACTGAAGCTTTCTTT	CASNSGGVRWDEDTEAFF
TRBD1	TRBV6-1	NA	TRBJ1-1	TGTGCCAGCAGGGACAGGGTATGGTACACTGAAGCTTTCTTT	CASRDRVWYTEAFF
NA	TRBV3-2	NA	TRBJ1-2	TGTGCCAGCAGCCCATCACCGTCCAGGGATAACACCTTC	CASSPSPSRDNTF
TRBD2	TRBV28	few	TRBJ2-2	TGTGCCAGCAGTACTAGCGGGAGCGGGGAGCTGTTTTTT	CASSTSGSGELFF
NA	TRBV7-2	NA	TRBJ2-7	TGCGCCAGCAGCCAAGATGGAGGGGAAAGAACCGAGCAGTACTTC	CASSQDGGERTEQYF
TRBD1	TRBV9	few	TRBJ2-4	TGTGCCAGCAGCGTATGGGACCAGGGGGACATTCAGTACTTC	CASSVWDQGDIQYF
NA	TRBV27	NA	TRBJ1-6	TGTGCCAGCAGCAGGCCGGGAGATAATTCACCCCTCCACTTT	CASSRPGDNSPLHF
NA	TRBV27	many	TRBJ1-6	TGTGCCAGCAGTATCGCCAATAATTCACCCCTCCACTTT	CASSIANNSPLHF
TRBD2	TRBV5-4	NA	TRBJ2-2	TGTGCCAGCAGCTTGGGGAGCGGGGGAAACACCGGGGAGCTGTTTTTT	CASSLGSGGNTGELFF
NA	TRBV24-1	many	TRBJ2-2	TGTGCCACCAGTGAAGGACTGTCCGGGGAGCTGTTTTTT	CATSEGLSGELFF
NA	TRBV5-1	few	TRBJ2-5	TGCGCCAGCAGCGGGGGTACGGAGACCCAGTACTTC	CASSGGTETQYF